This T cell receptor beta chain was identified in a study of T cell repertoires in cytomegalovirus infection. Study overall: Through public TCR beta signatures, both CMV infection and matching HLA type were indicated.

This clonotype occurred a few times. What it recognizes is unknown. MiXCR, applied by TCRdb to the reads, yields one record per CDR3 protein. The repertoire includes around 43,000 distinct CDR3 sequences, roughly 20% of them detected once, and approximately 17% sits in the top ten. The V end lost 0 bases, the J end lost 1 base, and 11 bases lay between the germline ends. The CDR3 covers 16 residues. Germline CDR1 is KGHDR and CDR2 is SFDVKD. Overall study findings and caveats: In two of eight donors, the top clonotype was HLA-C-restricted CMV-specific. Cumulated frequencies of public TCR beta families served to identify carriers of CMV plus the relevant HLA.

The source material was PBMCs, sequenced either directly or after in vitro stimulation (not recorded which). The rearrangement uses TRBV24-1 and TRBJ1-1; unclear D gene. This sequence originates from a human donor in good health (CMV status not recorded). Some clones in this sample may be carry-over from other donors' samples. The CDR3 region is CATSDLLVSGNTEAFF. For the CDR3, the DNA is TGTGCCACCAGTGATTTGCTGGTTTCGGGGAACACTGAAGCTTTCTTT.